The clone carrying this T cell receptor beta chain came up a few times. The antigen is undetermined. The data were taken from a study of beta chain features in type 1 diabetes. Study at large: All samples together contributed 107,917,701 sorted cells for examination.

Study results and limitations: PCR might favor shorter templates, but any such skew would affect patients and controls equally.

The entirety of the isolated RNA underwent reverse transcription, so expressed TCRB transcripts were sequenced. Naive, central memory and regulatory T cell samples averaged about 3.57 million immunoSEQ reads each. TCRdb keeps only in-frame clones here, not all; method: immunoSEQ multiplex PCR. The table records hundreds of thousands of clones, roughly 15% of them present only once. Input material: naive CD4+ T cells from blood. This clonotype originated in a young man in good health.

CDR3 DNA sequence: TGTGCCAGCAGCCCGAATAGGGTCCCCGATGAAAAACTGTTTTTT. Residues: CASSPNRVPDEKLFF. The chain carries TRBV7-9 and TRBJ1-4; D uncertain. CDR1 and CDR2 (germline): SEHNR, FQNEAQ (reference sequence). The length of the CDR3 is 15 residues. Trimming removed 5 bases from V and 6 bases from J, with 16 bases in between.